These 14 T cell receptor beta chains originate from one sample sequenced in a study of CD8+CD57+ T cells in acquired aplastic anemia. Genomic DNA templated the TCR beta VDJ and CDR3 profiling. MiXCR was run by TCRdb on the reads, yielding one entry per CDR3 protein. The sample carries about 160,000 distinct CDR3 sequences, over 55% recorded once. For sequencing, patients were chosen who had shown expansion of CD8+CD57+ cells by flow cytometry. The specimen was sorted CD4+, CD8+, or CD8+CD57+ T cells (not recorded which) from PBMCs. All receptors come from a human donor with aplastic anemia.

V is TRBV7-9 and J is TRBJ1-5, with 7 nucleotides matching TRBD1. The CDR3 contains 15 residues. CDR1 is SEHNR and CDR2 is FQNEAQ in the germline V gene (reference sequence). V shed 7 bases, J shed 4 bases, and the junction held 10 bases outside the gene matches. The CDR3 DNA follows: TGTGCCAGCACCCCGGACAGGTTGGGGAATCAGCCCCAGCATTTT. As protein: CASTPDRLGNQPQHF.

The V gene is TRBV29-1, the J gene TRBJ2-7, with 13 bases aligning to TRBD2. This CDR3 has 13 residues. J lost 2 bases, V lost 6 bases, and 1 base had no gene match. The germline CDR1 and CDR2 sequences are SQVTM and ANQGSEA. The CDR3 protein is CSVGLAGAYEQYF. CDR3 nucleotides: TGCAGCGTCGGACTAGCGGGGGCCTACGAGCAGTACTTC.

The rearrangement uses TRBV25-1 and TRBJ1-1; D remains unclear. Germline CDR1 is MGHDK and CDR2 is SYGVNS. This CDR3 spans 13 amino acids. V was pared by 1 base and J by 1 base, with 4 bases between. This chain's CDR3 is CASSEFGNTEAFF. The CDR3 DNA reads as TGTGCCAGCAGTGAATTTGGGAACACTGAAGCTTTCTTT.

The chain is built from TRBV27 and TRBJ1-5; TRBD1 is a possible D gene (5 bases). The germline V and J ends were trimmed by 3 bases and 0 bases, with 9 bases remaining between them. The CDR3 sequence is 15 residues long. Germline assignment: CDR1 MNHEY and CDR2 SMNVEV (reference sequence). The CDR3 DNA reads as TGTGCCAGCAGTTTGGGACCTAATAGCAATCAGCCCCAGCATTTT. Translation gives CASSLGPNSNQPQHF.

This chain links TRBV24-1 with TRBJ2-1; D uncertain. Germline V gene lookup returns CDR1 KGHDR and CDR2 SFDVKD. The length of the CDR3 is 15 residues. V lost 1 base and J 0 bases, leaving 6 bases between the germline ends. The CDR3 nucleotides are TGTGCCACCAGTGATTTAGCTGACTCCTACAATGAGCAGTTCTTC. Its protein is CATSDLADSYNEQFF.

The rearrangement joins TRBV10-3 to TRBJ2-3; the match to TRBD2 covers 8 bases. The germline V gene has CDR1 ENHRY and CDR2 SYGVKD. V lost 6 bases and J lost 2; bases outside the gene matches: 4. The CDR3 has 14 amino acids. Here the CDR3 reads CAISQRGFTDTQYF. The CDR3 nucleotides read TGTGCCATCAGCCAGCGGGGGTTCACAGATACGCAGTATTTT.

Comments on this clonotype: The conserved closing phenylalanine or tryptophan is absent in this CDR3, likely reflecting a read error. V gene TRBV9 combines with J gene TRBJ1-3, with D hard to call. Per the germline V gene, CDR1 is SGDLS and CDR2 is YYNGEE. The CDR3 spans 14 residues. Trimming stripped 0 bases from V and 4 bases from J, with 8 bases between. CDR3 sequence: CASSVALAGNTIYL. The DNA of the CDR3 is TGTGCCAGCAGCGTAGCCCTCGCAGGAAACACCATATATCTT.

In the case of this clonotype: A junction boundary mismatches the germline segment, possibly from a read error. V is TRBV6-4 and J is TRBJ2-5, with D perhaps given as TRBD1 or TRBD2 (6 bases each). The germline CDR1 and CDR2 sequences are MRHNA and SNTAGT. This CDR3 spans 14 amino acids. The CDR3 nucleotides read TGTGCCAGCAGTGACGAGGAGGGGGAGAACAATGAGCAGTTC. This sequence encodes CASSDEEGENNEQF.

In its sample, this clonotype was seen a few times. CDR3: CASSQIGQRMNEAFF. Here the CDR3 DNA reads TGTGCCAGCAGCCAAATTGGGCAGCGGATGAATGAAGCTTTCTTT. The rearrangement joins TRBV14 to TRBJ1-1; D unclear. Germline values: CDR1 SGHDN, CDR2 FVKESK. CDR3 size: 15 residues. Trimming took 2 bases from V and 7 from J, leaving 17 bases between them.

The chain couples TRBV20-1 to TRBJ1-1; D ambiguous. Germline CDR1 and CDR2: DFQATT and SNEGSKA (reference sequence). V was clipped by 3 bases and J by 1 base, with 6 bases between them. This CDR3 has 12 amino acids. The CDR3 coding sequence is TGCAGTGCTAGGGGGAGGAACACTGAAGCTTTCTTT. The encoded protein is CSARGRNTEAFF.

The CDR3 DNA follows: TGCAGCGTTAGAGAGGGGCGATATGGCTACACCTTC. It specifies CSVREGRYGYTF. The chain is built from TRBV29-1 and TRBJ1-2, with D perhaps matching TRBD1 (5 bases). The CDR3 has 12 amino acids. Trimming took 5 bases from V and 5 from J, leaving 12 bases between them. Germline CDR1 is SQVTM and CDR2 is ANQGSEA.

This sequence joins TRBV24-1 and TRBJ2-2; D may be TRBD1 (6 bases). The V end lost 8 bases, the J end lost 1 base, and 13 bases lay between the germline ends. Germline CDR1 KGHDR, CDR2 SFDVKD. This CDR3 comprises 15 residues. The CDR3 here is CATTSTGQNTGELFF. In DNA form, the CDR3 reads TGTGCCACCACCAGCACGGGACAGAACACCGGGGAGCTGTTTTTT.

This chain links TRBV20-1 with TRBJ2-1, with D hard to call. This CDR3 spans 13 amino acids. Trimming took off 5 bases at V and 0 bases at J, with 8 bases between the two ends. Germline CDR1 DFQATT, CDR2 SNEGSKA (reference sequence). The chain's CDR3 is CSAGLSSYNEQFF. The CDR3 DNA reads TGCAGTGCTGGGCTTAGCTCCTACAATGAGCAGTTCTTC.

This clonotype has more than one count but fewer than ten. The chain joins TRBV25-1 to TRBJ1-1, with D hard to call. This CDR3 has 12 residues. The V end was cut by 6 bases, the J end by 1 base, with 6 bases between. Germline values: CDR1 MGHDK, CDR2 SYGVNS. As DNA, the CDR3 is TGTGCCAGCAGGGGAGAGAACACTGAAGCTTTCTTT. Residues: CASRGENTEAFF.